Only one count was recorded for the clone carrying this TCR beta chain. It was autoimmune disease history or systemic immunosuppression that excluded patients. CDR1 and CDR2 from the germline V gene are MNHEY and SMNVEV (reference sequence). The CDR3 has 12 residues. Deletions cut 6 bases from V and 3 bases from J, with 9 bases between. Only in-frame clones appear in the TCRdb table, and some are missing; sequencing was by immunoSEQ multiplex PCR. The sample consists of fewer than 25,000 clones, about 83% of them appearing once. This sample stems from a study of OX40 agonist ivuxolimab in advanced cancers. Study overall: Ivuxolimab is an agonistic anti-OX40 (CD134) antibody, and patients were treated with it.

Sequenced here: CD4+ or CD8+ T cells sorted from blood, sampled in a trial of the OX40 agonist ivuxolimab. This TCR was recovered from an adult with an advanced solid tumor such as melanoma, head and neck, liver or kidney cancer. The V and J genes are TRBV27 and TRBJ2-7; D is perhaps TRBD1 (6 bases). In DNA, the CDR3 is TGTGCCAGCAGCCTAGGGGGCTACGAGCAGTACTTC. It yields the protein CASSLGGYEQYF.